The 25 T cell receptor beta chains below come from one sample, sequenced in a study of CXCR3-negative and CXCR3-positive naive CD8 T cells. Via 5' RACE with UMI labels, TRB cDNA libraries were prepared. TCRdb reprocessed the 5' RACE reads and reports one entry per CDR3 protein, with no DNA. The clone table shows 100,000 to 150,000 distinct CDR3 sequences, with the ten largest holding about 0.3%. Sample: naive CXCR3- CD8+ T cells from blood. Sample subset: CD45RO-CCR7+CD27+CD95- naive CD8+ T cells lacking CXCR3 (TNR3-). The receptors originated from a human donor in good health. Some clones in this sample may be carry-over from other donors' samples.

The V call is TRBV12-3 or TRBV12-4, the J call TRBJ2-1. The CDR3 consists of 13 residues. The CDR3 is CASSLFMGYEQFF.

V usage is TRBV27 and J usage is TRBJ1-3. CDR3 length: 17 residues. Germline CDR1 reads MNHEY; CDR2 reads SMNVEV (reference sequence). CDR3 residues: CASRAGTSLISGNTIYF.

J is TRBJ2-7 and V is TRBV6-5; TCRdb's D call of TRBD1 is untestable without DNA. This CDR3 is 15 amino acids long. Germline V CDR1 and CDR2: MNHEY, SVGAGI. The CDR3 loop is CASSYSVGHPWEQYF.

The chain carries TRBV2 and TRBJ1-1. CDR1 and CDR2 from the germline V gene are SNHLY and FYNNEI. The CDR3 has 12 amino acids. The CDR3 sequence: CASRGMNTEAFF.

This chain uses TRBV24-1 with TRBJ1-1; TCRdb lists TRBD1, though no DNA is available to test this call. This CDR3 contains 13 residues. Germline CDR1 KGHDR, CDR2 SFDVKD. The CDR3 protein is CATSDLRGNEAFF.

The rearrangement joins TRBV7-2 to TRBJ2-7; TCRdb's assignment of TRBD2 cannot be checked, as there is no DNA. The CDR3 length is 15 residues. The germline gives CDR1 SGHTA, CDR2 FQGNSA. Here the CDR3 reads CASSLTSGNMYEQYF.

The chain combines TRBV5-1 with TRBJ2-5; TCRdb names TRBD2, which stays unverified in the absence of DNA. Per the germline V gene, CDR1 is SGHRS and CDR2 is YFSETQ. This CDR3 has 14 amino acids. CDR3: CASSGGTSGETQYF.

The chain couples TRBV7-9 to TRBJ1-1. Looked up from germline, CDR1 is SEHNR and CDR2 is FQNEAQ (reference sequence). This CDR3 contains 15 residues. The CDR3 sequence is CASSLGGGPNTEAFF.

The chain links TRBV5-1 to TRBJ1-1. The germline V gene encodes CDR1 SGHRS and CDR2 YFSETQ. The CDR3 totals 17 residues. This chain's CDR3 is CASSLAYPAAAITEAFF.

CDR3 protein: CASSQEETSVHNEQFF. The chain couples TRBV3-1 to TRBJ2-1. The CDR3 spans 16 residues. Germline CDR1 reads LGHDT; CDR2 reads YNNKEL (reference sequence).

The rearrangement uses TRBV29-1 and TRBJ2-7; TCRdb reports TRBD1, a call that lacks DNA to check it against. The CDR3 contains 14 residues. Germline V lookup: CDR1 SQVTM, CDR2 ANQGSEA. The CDR3 region is CSVGWGSLSYEQYF.

This rearrangement joins TRBV28 to TRBJ2-3; TCRdb names TRBD2, which stays unverified in the absence of DNA. CDR3 size: 14 residues. In germline, CDR1 is MDHEN, CDR2 SYDVKM. The CDR3 region is CASSRLAGVDTQYF.

The rearrangement uses TRBV5-1 and TRBJ1-2; the D call of TRBD1 rests on TCRdb alone, since no DNA is present to check it. Germline CDR1 and CDR2: SGHRS and YFSETQ. This CDR3 comprises 18 residues. CDR3 region: CASSQKGQGRKPNYGYTF.

The V and J genes are TRBV9 and TRBJ2-2; the TCRdb call, TRBD2, lacks DNA for checking. Looked up from germline, CDR1 is SGDLS and CDR2 is YYNGEE. This CDR3 contains 18 residues. The CDR3 spells CASSDPRDGGGRTGELFF. Full variable domain (rest looked up from reference TRBV9 and TRBJ2-2): DSGVTQTPKHLITATGQRVTLRCSPRSGDLSVYWYQQSLDQGLQFLIQYYNGEERAKGNILERFSAQQFPDLHSELNLSSLELGDSALYFCASSDPRDGGGRTGELFFGEGSRLTVL.

The chain links TRBV28 to TRBJ1-5; lacking DNA, the TRBD1 call made by TCRdb goes unchecked. CDR3 length equals 15 residues. Germline CDR1 MDHEN, CDR2 SYDVKM. Here the CDR3 reads CASSLRTGQVQPQHF.

V and J are TRBV4-1 and TRBJ1-5; without DNA, the TCRdb call of TRBD1 cannot be checked. The CDR3 runs to 13 residues. From germline, CDR1 is MGHRA and CDR2 YSYEKL. The CDR3 reads CASSHLGVQPQHF.

This chain connects TRBV28 to TRBJ2-1; without DNA, the TCRdb call of TRBD2 cannot be checked. This CDR3 spans 14 amino acids. CDR1 and CDR2 (germline): MDHEN, SYDVKM. CDR3 protein: CASNQLEFYNEQFF.

V usage is TRBV21-1 and J usage is TRBJ1-5; the TRBD1 assignment by TCRdb is unverifiable without DNA. TRBV21-1 counts as a pseudogene. The CDR3 consists of 20 residues. This CDR3 is CASSKGDRLQGRSCHQPQHF.

The J gene is TRBJ1-2, the V gene TRBV2; TCRdb's D call, TRBD1, is unchecked because there is no DNA. The CDR3 is 15 amino acids. Per germline, CDR1 SNHLY and CDR2 FYNNEI. CDR3 region: CASSVEQGLDYGYTF.

V usage is TRBV24-1 and J usage is TRBJ2-1; the D call from TCRdb, TRBD1, cannot be confirmed without DNA. Germline lookup yields CDR1 KGHDR and CDR2 SFDVKD. The CDR3 totals 12 residues. CDR3 in amino acids: CATSDGSTGQFF.

The J gene is TRBJ2-3, the V gene TRBV29-1; TCRdb's D gene call, TRBD2, goes unchecked for lack of DNA. This CDR3 has 17 amino acids. The V gene's germline CDR1 is SQVTM and CDR2 ANQGSEA. CDR3 residues: CSVVKGTEVRHTDTQYF.

The chain is built from TRBV7-7 and TRBJ2-7; TCRdb calls TRBD1, which cannot be checked without DNA. This CDR3 is 15 amino acids long. CDR1 and CDR2 (germline): SSHAT, FNYEAQ (reference sequence). The CDR3 reads CASSLGPAAHYEQYF.

The chain couples TRBV5-1 to TRBJ2-5; TCRdb's D gene call, TRBD2, goes unchecked for lack of DNA. Germline-derived CDR1 and CDR2 are SGHRS and YFSETQ. There are 13 residues in the CDR3. The CDR3 protein is CASKASGGETQYF.

The V gene is TRBV9, the J gene TRBJ2-7; TCRdb gives TRBD1 as the D gene, but with no DNA this cannot be confirmed. This CDR3 is built from 16 residues. Germline loops: CDR1 SGDLS, CDR2 YYNGEE. The CDR3 loop is CASSMSGTGVPYEQYF.

The gene calls are TRBV7-8 and TRBJ2-7; TCRdb calls TRBD2, which cannot be checked without DNA. CDR1 SGHVS and CDR2 FQNEAQ come from the germline V gene. The CDR3 extends over 17 amino acids. This CDR3 reads CASASRLANIYSYEQYF.